This entry describes one TCR beta chain. This specimen comes from a study of blood T cell repertoires in COVID-19. About the study: Donors in the United States, Italy and Spain gave samples during acute or convalescent COVID-19. PBMCs, B-cell-depleted T cells, or T cells provided the cDNA or gDNA that made up the material.

V was shortened by 0 bases and J by 0 bases, with 13 bases between the two germline ends. The germline gives CDR1 LGHNA, CDR2 YNFKEQ. The CDR3 totals 17 residues. In the original workflow: Amplifying reference gene primers gave estimates of nucleated cell counts. Here immunoSEQ multiplex PCR was the method, and the copy in TCRdb shows in-frame clones only, minus some. That table supplies the V and J calls and clone size; D and trimming were determined from the DNA. This sample yields 140,000 to 150,000 clones, of which around four fifths are seen a single time; 38% belongs to the top ten. The clonotype comes from a human donor in a cohort sampled during active COVID-19. Sequenced: peripheral blood. The chain combines TRBV4-2 with TRBJ2-3, with D possibly being TRBD1 (5 bases). The CDR3 here is CASSQDLSRVSTDTQYF. CDR3 DNA sequence: TGTGCCAGCAGCCAAGATTTGAGCAGGGTTAGCACAGATACGCAGTATTTT.